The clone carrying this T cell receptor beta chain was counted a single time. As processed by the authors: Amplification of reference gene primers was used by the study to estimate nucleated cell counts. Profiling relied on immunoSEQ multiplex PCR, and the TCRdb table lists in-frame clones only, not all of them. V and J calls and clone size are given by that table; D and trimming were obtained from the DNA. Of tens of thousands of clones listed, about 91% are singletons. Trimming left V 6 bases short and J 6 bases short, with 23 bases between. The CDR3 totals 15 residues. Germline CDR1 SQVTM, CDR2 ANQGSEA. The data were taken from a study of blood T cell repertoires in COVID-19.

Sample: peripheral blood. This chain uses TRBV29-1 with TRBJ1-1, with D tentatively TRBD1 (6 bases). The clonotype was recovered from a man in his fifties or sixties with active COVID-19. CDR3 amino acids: CSVGARDKEGAEAFF. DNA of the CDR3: TGCAGCGTGGGAGCCCGGGACAAGGAAGGGGCTGAAGCTTTCTTT.